A single sample is the source of the 8 T cell receptor beta chains below, sequenced in a study of cytomegalovirus exposure and HLA in healthy donors. Primers: 60 Vbeta forward and 13 Jbeta reverse. Clones were sequenced by immunoSEQ multiplex PCR, and TCRdb holds only the in-frame ones, with some missing. The sample yields approximately 160,000 clones, around four fifths seen once. The sequencing input was PBMCs. The receptors shown here come from a girl aged 10 to 17 in good health and CMV-seropositive.

The V call is TRBV19, the J call TRBJ2-2; D perhaps matches TRBD2 (6 bases). This CDR3 comprises 15 residues. Trimming took off 4 bases at V and 0 bases at J, with 9 bases between the two ends. Germline V gene data show CDR1 as LNHDA and CDR2 as SQIVND (reference sequence). CDR3: CASSRERANTGELFF. The CDR3 DNA follows: TGTGCCAGTAGTAGGGAGCGGGCGAACACCGGGGAGCTGTTTTTT.

The rearrangement joins TRBV29-1 to TRBJ2-7, with 7 bases fitting TRBD1. The CDR3 contains 12 residues. V shed 5 bases, J shed 4 bases, and the junction held 5 bases outside the gene matches. Germline CDR1 reads SQVTM; CDR2 reads ANQGSEA. The chain's CDR3 is CSVTRQGYEQYF. CDR3 DNA sequence: TGCAGCGTTACGCGACAGGGTTACGAGCAGTACTTC.

The chain uses TRBV5-1 and TRBJ2-2, with a tentative D call TRBD1 (6 bases). Germline CDR1 reads SGHRS; CDR2 reads YFSETQ. The ends were cut back, 3 bases at V and 6 bases at J, with 12 bases in the middle. The CDR3 is 14 amino acids. CDR3 in DNA: TGCGCCAGCAGCTCCGGGACAAGTGCCGGGGAGCTGTTTTTT. Translating gives CASSSGTSAGELFF. The whole variable domain, remainder taken from reference TRBV5-1 and TRBJ2-2, is KAGVTQTPRYLIKTRGQQVTLSCSPISGHRSVSWYQQTPGQGLQFLFEYFSETQRNKGNFPGRFSGRQFSNSRSEMNVSTLELGDSALYLCASSSGTSAGELFFGEGSRLTVL.

The CDR3 sequence is CASSIPASGGAPNTQYF. The CDR3, as DNA: TGTGCCAGTAGTATCCCCGCTAGCGGGGGGGCGCCGAATACGCAGTATTTT. The gene calls are TRBV19 and TRBJ2-3, with TRBD2 matching 12 bases. The trim removed 3 bases at V and 7 bases at J, leaving 11 bases unmatched. CDR1 is LNHDA, CDR2 SQIVND, per germline (reference sequence). The CDR3 consists of 17 residues.

The rearrangement links TRBV7-6 to TRBJ2-3; D possibly corresponds to TRBD2 (6 bases). V shed 4 bases and J shed 0 bases, with 14 bases lying between them. Germline CDR1 is SGHVS and CDR2 is FNYEAQ. This CDR3 contains 16 residues. For the CDR3, the DNA is TGTGCCAGCAGCTCAGGACTAAGGGACAGCACAGATACGCAGTATTTT. Translation gives CASSSGLRDSTDTQYF.

The chain has TRBV7-9 and TRBJ2-1; 9 nucleotides line up with TRBD2. V was pared by 4 bases and J by 4 bases, with 5 bases of the junction left unmatched. Germline V gene lookup returns CDR1 SEHNR and CDR2 FQNEAQ (reference sequence). The CDR3 length is 15 residues. CDR3 residues: CASSSPTSGYNEQFF. CDR3 nucleotides: TGTGCCAGCAGCTCCCCGACTAGCGGATACAATGAGCAGTTCTTC.

The rearrangement joins TRBV15 to TRBJ2-2; possible D gene TRBD2, 6 bases. Germline CDR1 and CDR2: LNHNV and YYDKDF (reference sequence). The CDR3 sequence is 18 residues long. Trimming left V 0 bases short and J 0 bases short, with 14 bases between. CDR3 residues: CATSRDRRAIANTGELFF. The CDR3, as DNA: TGTGCCACCAGCAGAGATAGGAGGGCAATCGCGAACACCGGGGAGCTGTTTTTT.

This clone appeared once. The gene calls are TRBV4-1 and TRBJ2-7; 10 positions agree with TRBD1. V shed 3 bases and J 4 bases; nucleotides not matched to a gene: 9. CDR1 is MGHRA and CDR2 is YSYEKL in the germline V gene. The length of the CDR3 is 16 residues. CDR3 nucleotides: TGCGCCAGCAGCCATCCACCGGGACAGGGGCGATACGAGCAGTACTTC. Protein product: CASSHPPGQGRYEQYF.